A selection of T cell receptor beta chains follows, all from one sample in a study of regulatory T cells in long-lasting Graves disease. Using its own MiXCR run on the multiplex PCR reads, TCRdb lists one record per CDR3 protein. The sample contains a few hundred thousand distinct CDR3 sequences, about a sixth of which appear only once. The sample was also linked to a second study, of T cells in Graves' hyperthyroidism and ophthalmopathy.

Sequenced here: peripheral blood mononuclear cells (PBMCs), sampled at new diagnosis, from a patient treated with antithyroid drugs. The origin of the receptors is a man in his forties with Graves disease. The CDR3 runs from the conserved cysteine through the conserved F or W. D genes are given only for firm matches. A row's size may be missing; if present it is once, few, many or a size class.

clone size: many; D gene: TRBD1; J gene: TRBJ1-1; V gene: TRBV13; CDR3 protein: CASSRNTGATEAFF; CDR3 DNA: TGTGCCAGCAGCCGGAACACAGGGGCCACTGAAGCTTTCTTT
clone size: NA; D gene: NA; J gene: TRBJ2-7; V gene: TRBV20-1; CDR3 protein: CSASSREDRWWYEQYF; CDR3 DNA: TGCAGTGCTAGCTCGCGAGAAGACCGTTGGTGGTACGAGCAGTACTTC
clone size: many; D gene: NA; J gene: TRBJ1-3; V gene: TRBV30; CDR3 protein: CAWNLDGSGNTIYF; CDR3 DNA: TGTGCCTGGAACTTAGACGGATCTGGAAACACCATATATTTT
clone size: many; D gene: TRBD1; J gene: TRBJ2-4; V gene: TRBV20-1; CDR3 protein: CSARDYRGNIQYF; CDR3 DNA: TGCAGTGCTAGAGACTACAGGGGGAACATTCAGTACTTC
clone size: many; D gene: TRBD1; J gene: TRBJ2-5; V gene: TRBV6-2/TRBV6-3; CDR3 protein: CASRPHGTGEETQYF; CDR3 DNA: TGTGCCAGCAGACCCCACGGGACAGGGGAAGAGACCCAGTACTTC
clone size: few; D gene: TRBD2; J gene: TRBJ2-3; V gene: TRBV7-3; CDR3 protein: CASSRPPSGGAQDTQYF; CDR3 DNA: TGTGCCAGCAGCAGACCCCCTAGCGGGGGGGCCCAAGATACGCAGTATTTT
clone size: NA; D gene: TRBD1; J gene: TRBJ2-7; V gene: TRBV6-1; CDR3 protein: CASSTGTGALYEQNF; CDR3 DNA: TGTGCCAGCAGTACCGGGACAGGGGCTCTCTACGAGCAGAACTTC
clone size: many; D gene: NA; J gene: TRBJ1-4; V gene: TRBV2; CDR3 protein: CASNRQRGEKLFF; CDR3 DNA: TGTGCCAGCAACCGACAGCGCGGGGAAAAACTGTTTTTT
clone size: NA; D gene: TRBD2; J gene: TRBJ2-2; V gene: TRBV6-2/TRBV6-3; CDR3 protein: CASSYAGDPTGELFF; CDR3 DNA: TGTGCCAGCAGTTACGCGGGGGACCCTACCGGGGAGCTGTTTTTT
clone size: many; D gene: NA; J gene: TRBJ2-5; V gene: TRBV20-1; CDR3 protein: CSARVVKGVGTQYF; CDR3 DNA: TGCAGTGCTAGAGTCGTAAAAGGTGTAGGGACCCAGTACTTC
clone size: NA; D gene: NA; J gene: TRBJ1-1; V gene: TRBV5-6; CDR3 protein: CASRFMWNTEAFF; CDR3 DNA: TGTGCCAGCCGTTTCATGTGGAACACTGAAGCTTTCTTT
clone size: NA; D gene: TRBD1; J gene: TRBJ1-1; V gene: TRBV11-2; CDR3 protein: CASSFLQGKGEAFF; CDR3 DNA: TGTGCCAGCAGCTTCTTACAGGGGAAAGGTGAAGCTTTCTTT
clone size: many; D gene: NA; J gene: TRBJ2-5; V gene: TRBV6-1; CDR3 protein: CASSRLIRGTQYF; CDR3 DNA: TGTGCCAGCAGCCGTTTGATCCGGGGGACCCAGTACTTC
clone size: many; D gene: TRBD1; J gene: TRBJ2-1; V gene: TRBV7-3; CDR3 protein: CASSLTAGTGVYNEQFF; CDR3 DNA: TGTGCCAGCAGCTTAACCGCCGGGACAGGGGTTTACAATGAGCAGTTCTTC
clone size: many; D gene: NA; J gene: TRBJ2-2; V gene: TRBV12-3/TRBV12-4; CDR3 protein: CASSLGRDGNTGELFF; CDR3 DNA: TGTGCCAGCAGCCTGGGCCGGGACGGGAACACCGGGGAGCTGTTTTTT
clone size: NA; D gene: NA; J gene: TRBJ1-4; V gene: TRBV7-9; CDR3 protein: CASSLVARANEKLFF; CDR3 DNA: TGTGCCAGCAGCTTAGTGGCCAGGGCTAATGAAAAACTGTTTTTT
clone size: few; D gene: TRBD1; J gene: TRBJ1-5; V gene: TRBV18; CDR3 protein: CASSPLGQSDSNQPQHF; CDR3 DNA: TGTGCCAGCTCACCACTGGGACAGTCAGATAGCAATCAGCCCCAGCATTTT
clone size: NA; D gene: TRBD1; J gene: TRBJ2-7; V gene: TRBV19; CDR3 protein: CASRTQTGQGSYEQYF; CDR3 DNA: TGTGCCAGTAGAACCCAAACGGGACAGGGTTCCTACGAGCAGTACTTC
clone size: NA; D gene: TRBD1; J gene: TRBJ2-7; V gene: TRBV9; CDR3 protein: CASSVGVSGTGKYEQYF; CDR3 DNA: TGTGCCAGCAGCGTGGGCGTCTCGGGGACAGGGAAATACGAGCAGTACTTC
clone size: NA; D gene: NA; J gene: TRBJ1-1; V gene: TRBV3-1; CDR3 protein: CASSQNFGTEAFF; CDR3 DNA: TGTGCCAGCAGCCAAAATTTCGGCACTGAAGCTTTCTTT
clone size: many; D gene: NA; J gene: TRBJ1-5; V gene: TRBV15; CDR3 protein: CATSRDLGSRDQPQHF; CDR3 DNA: TGTGCCACCAGCAGAGATCTTGGGAGCCGCGATCAGCCCCAGCATTTT
clone size: many; D gene: TRBD1; J gene: TRBJ2-2; V gene: TRBV3-1; CDR3 protein: CASSHTGTGHGELFF; CDR3 DNA: TGTGCCAGCAGCCATACTGGGACAGGGCACGGGGAGCTGTTTTTT
clone size: many; D gene: NA; J gene: TRBJ2-5; V gene: TRBV7-9; CDR3 protein: CASSTTWGSQETQYF; CDR3 DNA: TGTGCCAGCAGCACCACCTGGGGTTCGCAAGAGACCCAGTACTTC
clone size: many; D gene: NA; J gene: TRBJ2-3; V gene: TRBV15; CDR3 protein: CATSITPGPRADTQYF; CDR3 DNA: TGTGCCACCAGCATTACCCCGGGCCCCAGGGCAGATACGCAGTATTTT
clone size: NA; D gene: TRBD2; J gene: TRBJ2-7; V gene: TRBV11-3; CDR3 protein: CASSPTGTTKTYEQYF; CDR3 DNA: TGTGCCAGCAGCCCCACCGGGACTACTAAAACCTACGAGCAGTACTTC
clone size: many; D gene: NA; J gene: TRBJ2-5; V gene: TRBV28; CDR3 protein: CASSSTGRGETQYF; CDR3 DNA: TGTGCCAGCAGTTCGACAGGGCGGGGGGAGACCCAGTACTTC
clone size: few; D gene: NA; J gene: TRBJ2-1; V gene: TRBV27; CDR3 protein: CASSPPPGTGSYNEQFF; CDR3 DNA: TGTGCCAGCAGCCCCCCTCCGGGCACGGGCTCCTACAATGAGCAGTTCTTC
clone size: medium-sized; D gene: NA; J gene: TRBJ1-5; V gene: TRBV2; CDR3 protein: CASSWGTQPQHF; CDR3 DNA: TGTGCCAGCAGTTGGGGAACTCAGCCCCAGCATTTT
clone size: few; D gene: NA; J gene: TRBJ1-6; V gene: TRBV9; CDR3 protein: CASSGGGSSPLHF; CDR3 DNA: TGTGCCAGCAGCGGGGGGGGGAGTTCACCCCTCCACTTT
clone size: many; D gene: NA; J gene: TRBJ2-3; V gene: TRBV2; CDR3 protein: CASSAERTDTQYF; CDR3 DNA: TGTGCCAGCAGCGCGGAGCGCACAGATACGCAGTATTTT
clone size: many; D gene: NA; J gene: TRBJ1-6; V gene: TRBV14; CDR3 protein: CASSQTVGNNSPLHF; CDR3 DNA: TGTGCCAGCAGCCAGACAGTAGGGAATAATTCACCCCTCCACTTT
clone size: NA; D gene: NA; J gene: TRBJ1-3; V gene: TRBV4-1; CDR3 protein: CASSQLRGGNTIYF; CDR3 DNA: TGCGCCAGCAGCCAACTCAGGGGTGGAAACACCATATATTTT
clone size: NA; D gene: NA; J gene: TRBJ1-3; V gene: TRBV7-2; CDR3 protein: CASSWDNSGNTIYF; CDR3 DNA: TGTGCCAGCAGCTGGGACAACTCTGGAAACACCATATATTTT
clone size: NA; D gene: NA; J gene: TRBJ1-6; V gene: TRBV20-1; CDR3 protein: CSARDVRDSPLHF; CDR3 DNA: TGCAGTGCTAGAGATGTCAGGGATTCACCCCTCCACTTT
clone size: NA; D gene: TRBD2; J gene: TRBJ2-3; V gene: TRBV20-1; CDR3 protein: CSALAGVGDTQYF; CDR3 DNA: TGCAGTGCCCTAGCGGGGGTGGGGGATACGCAGTATTTT
clone size: few; D gene: TRBD1; J gene: TRBJ1-1; V gene: TRBV20-1; CDR3 protein: CSARTRWGQAAEAFF; CDR3 DNA: TGCAGTGCTAGAACTCGGTGGGGACAGGCCGCTGAAGCTTTCTTT
clone size: many; D gene: TRBD1; J gene: TRBJ2-4; V gene: TRBV2; CDR3 protein: CASSDFRGAKNIQYF; CDR3 DNA: TGTGCCAGCAGTGATTTCAGGGGGGCCAAAAACATTCAGTACTTC
clone size: NA; D gene: NA; J gene: TRBJ1-5; V gene: TRBV20-1; CDR3 protein: CSARSEQLYQPQHF; CDR3 DNA: TGCAGTGCTAGGAGTGAACAGCTTTATCAGCCCCAGCATTTT
clone size: NA; D gene: NA; J gene: TRBJ1-5; V gene: TRBV4-3; CDR3 protein: CASSQGLGRGSQPQHF; CDR3 DNA: TGCGCCAGCAGCCAAGGGCTTGGCAGGGGCAGTCAGCCCCAGCATTTT
clone size: many; D gene: TRBD2; J gene: TRBJ2-7; V gene: TRBV20-1; CDR3 protein: CSARDHRTSGSYEQYF; CDR3 DNA: TGCAGTGCTAGAGATCACAGGACTAGCGGTTCCTACGAGCAGTACTTC
clone size: NA; D gene: NA; J gene: TRBJ2-2; V gene: TRBV25-1; CDR3 protein: CASSELNGDSNTGELFF; CDR3 DNA: TGTGCCAGCAGTGAACTGAATGGGGACTCGAACACCGGGGAGCTGTTTTTT
clone size: few; D gene: NA; J gene: TRBJ2-4; V gene: TRBV18; CDR3 protein: CASSPLGGDIQYF; CDR3 DNA: TGTGCCAGCTCACCATTAGGGGGAGACATTCAGTACTTC
clone size: many; D gene: NA; J gene: TRBJ2-1; V gene: TRBV2; CDR3 protein: CASSEGVGWAESYNEQFF; CDR3 DNA: TGTGCCAGCAGTGAAGGGGTAGGTTGGGCTGAATCGTACAATGAGCAGTTCTTC
clone size: many; D gene: NA; J gene: TRBJ2-4; V gene: TRBV2; CDR3 protein: CASRIWGGGKYIQYF; CDR3 DNA: TGTGCCAGCAGGATCTGGGGAGGGGGCAAGTACATTCAGTACTTC
clone size: NA; D gene: NA; J gene: TRBJ1-1; V gene: TRBV20-1; CDR3 protein: CSGVGNTEAFF; CDR3 DNA: TGCAGCGGAGTCGGGAACACTGAAGCTTTCTTT
clone size: many; D gene: TRBD1; J gene: TRBJ1-2; V gene: TRBV3-1; CDR3 protein: CASSPRGQYNYGYTF; CDR3 DNA: TGTGCCAGCAGCCCTAGGGGACAGTATAACTATGGCTACACCTTC
clone size: few; D gene: TRBD2; J gene: TRBJ2-3; V gene: TRBV29-1; CDR3 protein: CSILGGGLDTQYF; CDR3 DNA: TGCAGCATTCTCGGGGGGGGGCTGGATACGCAGTATTTT
clone size: few; D gene: NA; J gene: TRBJ2-2; V gene: TRBV20-1; CDR3 protein: CSARTQGGAGELFF; CDR3 DNA: TGCAGTGCTAGAACTCAAGGGGGGGCCGGGGAGCTGTTTTTT
clone size: NA; D gene: TRBD1; J gene: TRBJ2-7; V gene: TRBV28; CDR3 protein: CASNPRTGNEQYF; CDR3 DNA: TGTGCCAGCAACCCAAGGACAGGAAACGAGCAGTACTTC
clone size: many; D gene: TRBD2; J gene: TRBJ2-2; V gene: TRBV7-9; CDR3 protein: CASSLMSGGTNTGELFF; CDR3 DNA: TGTGCCAGCAGCTTAATGAGCGGGGGGACGAACACCGGGGAGCTGTTTTTT
clone size: many; D gene: TRBD2; J gene: TRBJ2-5; V gene: TRBV7-9; CDR3 protein: CASTGTSGQETQYF; CDR3 DNA: TGTGCCAGCACCGGGACTAGCGGCCAAGAGACCCAGTACTTC
clone size: NA; D gene: NA; J gene: TRBJ2-5; V gene: TRBV6-4; CDR3 protein: CAISATFFNQEAQYF; CDR3 DNA: TGTGCCATCTCAGCCACGTTTTTTAACCAAGAGGCCCAGTACTTC
clone size: NA; D gene: TRBD1; J gene: TRBJ1-6; V gene: TRBV27; CDR3 protein: CASSPLGQGRNSPLHF; CDR3 DNA: TGTGCCAGCAGTCCCCTGGGACAGGGGCGAAATTCACCCCTCCACTTT
clone size: NA; D gene: NA; J gene: TRBJ2-1; V gene: TRBV11-3; CDR3 protein: CARPGPDRSSYNEQFF; CDR3 DNA: TGTGCCAGACCCGGCCCGGACCGGAGCTCCTACAATGAGCAGTTCTTC
clone size: NA; D gene: TRBD2; J gene: TRBJ2-5; V gene: TRBV3-1; CDR3 protein: CASSQDKLAGYQYF; CDR3 DNA: TGTGCCAGCAGCCAAGATAAACTAGCGGGGTATCAGTACTTC
clone size: NA; D gene: NA; J gene: TRBJ2-2; V gene: TRBV5-1; CDR3 protein: CASSLFGGGTGELFF; CDR3 DNA: TGCGCCAGCAGCTTATTCGGGGGCGGCACCGGGGAGCTGTTTTTT